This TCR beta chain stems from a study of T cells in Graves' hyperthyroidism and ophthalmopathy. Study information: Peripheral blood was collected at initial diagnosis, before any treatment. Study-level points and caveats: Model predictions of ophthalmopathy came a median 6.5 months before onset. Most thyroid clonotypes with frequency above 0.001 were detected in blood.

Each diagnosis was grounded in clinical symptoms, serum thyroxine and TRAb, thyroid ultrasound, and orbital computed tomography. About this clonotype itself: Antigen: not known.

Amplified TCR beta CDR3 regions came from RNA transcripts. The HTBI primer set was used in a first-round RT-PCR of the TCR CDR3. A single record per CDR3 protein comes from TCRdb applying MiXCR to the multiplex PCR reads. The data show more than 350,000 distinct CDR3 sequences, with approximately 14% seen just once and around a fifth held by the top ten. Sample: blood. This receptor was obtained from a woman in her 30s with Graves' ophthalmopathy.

CDR3 in DNA: TGTGCCAGCACCAAGGGGGCTGGAAACACCATATATTTT. Its protein product is CASTKGAGNTIYF. The chain has TRBV9 and TRBJ1-3; D possibly corresponds to TRBD1 (6 bases). Germline values: CDR1 SGDLS, CDR2 YYNGEE. CDR3 size: 13 residues. V lost 6 bases to trimming and J lost 2 bases, with 9 bases between them.